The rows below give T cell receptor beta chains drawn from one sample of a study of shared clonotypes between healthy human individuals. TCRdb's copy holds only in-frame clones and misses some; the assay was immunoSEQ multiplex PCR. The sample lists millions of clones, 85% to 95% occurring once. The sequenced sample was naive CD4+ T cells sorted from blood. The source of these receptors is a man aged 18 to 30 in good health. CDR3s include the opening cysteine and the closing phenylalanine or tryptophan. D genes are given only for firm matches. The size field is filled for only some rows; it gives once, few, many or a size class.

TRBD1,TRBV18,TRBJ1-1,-,TGTGCCAGCTCACGAGGACAGGGCACTGAAGCTTTCTTT,CASSRGQGTEAFF
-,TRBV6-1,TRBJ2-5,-,TGTGCCAGCAAGTCCGCGGGGGCGGGCGAAGAGACCCAGTACTTC,CASKSAGAGEETQYF
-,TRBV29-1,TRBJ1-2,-,TGCAGCGTTGCGGCCAGGGAGGGAGCGGGGTATGGCTACACCTTC,CSVAAREGAGYGYTF
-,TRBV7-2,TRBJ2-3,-,TGTGCCAGCAGCTTCAGTCAGGTCACAGATACGCAGTATTTT,CASSFSQVTDTQYF
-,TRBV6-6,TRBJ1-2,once,TGTGCCAGCAGTCGCGACAGCTATGGCTACACCTTC,CASSRDSYGYTF
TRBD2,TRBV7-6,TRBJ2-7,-,TGTGCCAGCAGCTTAGGATCCGGGACTAGCGGGACCGAGCAGTACTTC,CASSLGSGTSGTEQYF
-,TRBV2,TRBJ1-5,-,TGTGCCAGCACCAGAAAGGACAGCGGCAATCAGCCCCAGCATTTT,CASTRKDSGNQPQHF
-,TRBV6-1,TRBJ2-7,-,TGTGCCAGCAGCCCGACTAGTGGGGGGCTCTACGAGCAGTACTTC,CASSPTSGGLYEQYF
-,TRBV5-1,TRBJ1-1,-,TGCGCCAGCAGCTTGGAGGCAGGGCGGTTCACTGAAGCTTTCTTT,CASSLEAGRFTEAFF
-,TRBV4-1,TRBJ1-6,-,TGCGCCAGCAGCCAAGCCCAAGGGAATTCACCCCTCCACTTT,CASSQAQGNSPLHF
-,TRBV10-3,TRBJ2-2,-,TGTGCCATCAGTGACCCAGGGGGGGAGAGAAACACCGGGGAGCTGTTTTTT,CAISDPGGERNTGELFF
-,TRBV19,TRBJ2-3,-,TGTGCCAGTAGGGGCGGTAGCACAGATACGCAGTATTTT,CASRGGSTDTQYF
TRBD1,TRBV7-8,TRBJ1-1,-,TGTGCCAGCAGCTTCGCCACGCAGGGGGCAAACACTGAAGCTTTCTTT,CASSFATQGANTEAFF
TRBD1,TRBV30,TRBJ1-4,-,TGTGCCTGGAGTAAGCTCAGGGGGGCGACTAATGAAAAACTGTTTTTT,CAWSKLRGATNEKLFF
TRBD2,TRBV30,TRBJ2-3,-,TGTGCCTGGAGCAGACTAGCGGGCACAGATACGCAGTATTTT,CAWSRLAGTDTQYF
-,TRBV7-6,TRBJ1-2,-,TGTGCCAGCAGCAAGATGAGTGGTGGCTACACCTTC,CASSKMSGGYTF
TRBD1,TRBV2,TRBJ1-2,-,TGTGCCAGCAAAGCCACAGGGGCAGGAGATGGCTACACCTTC,CASKATGAGDGYTF
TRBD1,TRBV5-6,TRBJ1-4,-,TGTGCCAGCAGCGCCCCAGACAGGGGCGTGAGAAAACTGTTTTTT,CASSAPDRGVRKLFF
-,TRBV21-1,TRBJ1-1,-,TGTGCCAGCAGTAAGGTAGGAGACAGGGGGCATAGTGCGAGAGGGTTTAACACTGAAGCTTTCTTT,CASSKVGDRGHSARGFNTEAFF
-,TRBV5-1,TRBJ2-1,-,TGCGCCAGCAGCTTGGGGCACAATGAGCAGTTCTTC,CASSLGHNEQFF
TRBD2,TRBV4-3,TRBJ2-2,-,TGCGCCAGCAGCCAAGTTTATAGCGGGATGAACACCGGGGAGCTGTTTTTT,CASSQVYSGMNTGELFF
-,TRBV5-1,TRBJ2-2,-,TGCGCCAGCAGCTTGACGGCAGGGAGTACCGGGGAGCTGTTTTTT,CASSLTAGSTGELFF
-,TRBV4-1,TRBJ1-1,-,TGCGCCAGCAGCCCTATCGGGTGGGGCGACACTGAAGCTTTCTTT,CASSPIGWGDTEAFF
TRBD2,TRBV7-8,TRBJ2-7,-,TGTGCCAGCAGCTTAGCGGGGCCTAGCGGGAGCTACGAGCAGTACTTC,CASSLAGPSGSYEQYF
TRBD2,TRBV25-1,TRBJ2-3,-,TGTGCCAGCAGTTCGACTAGCCCTCGCACAGATACGCAGTATTTT,CASSSTSPRTDTQYF
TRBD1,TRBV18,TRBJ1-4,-,TGTGCCAGCTCACCCCAGGGGGGAACTAATGAAAAACTGTTTTTT,CASSPQGGTNEKLFF
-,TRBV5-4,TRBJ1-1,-,TGTGCCAGCAGCTTGGCCGGGATGAACACTGAAGCTTTCTTT,CASSLAGMNTEAFF
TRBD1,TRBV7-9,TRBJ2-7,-,TGTGCCAGCAGCTTAAACCAGGGGGCTGGAGAGCAGTACTTC,CASSLNQGAGEQYF
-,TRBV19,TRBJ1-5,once,TGTGCCAGTGGGAGCCCCTATAGCAATCAGCCCCAGCATTTT,CASGSPYSNQPQHF
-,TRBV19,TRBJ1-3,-,TGTGCCAGTAGTATCATACAGGGCGCTGGAAACACCATATATTTT,CASSIIQGAGNTIYF
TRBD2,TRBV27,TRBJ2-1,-,TGTGCCAGCAGTACCGGGACTAGCGGGGACAATGAGCAGTTCTTC,CASSTGTSGDNEQFF
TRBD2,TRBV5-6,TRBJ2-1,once,TGTGCCAGCAGCTCAGGACTAGCGGGACAGTTCTTC,CASSSGLAGQFF
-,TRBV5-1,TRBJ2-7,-,TGCGCCAGCAGCTTGGAAGGGGCGGGCCCCTACGAGCAGTACTTC,CASSLEGAGPYEQYF
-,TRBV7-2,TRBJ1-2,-,TGTGCCAGCAGCTTGGCCCGGGTTGCTAACTATGGCTACACCTTC,CASSLARVANYGYTF
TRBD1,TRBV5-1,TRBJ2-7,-,TGCGCCAGCAGCCCTAGGACAGGGACTGTAAGCTCCTACGAGCAGTACTTC,CASSPRTGTVSSYEQYF
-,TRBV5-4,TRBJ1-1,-,TGTGCCAGCAGCTTGGTACCGGGGTGGGGAACTGAAGCTTTCTTT,CASSLVPGWGTEAFF
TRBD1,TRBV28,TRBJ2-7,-,TGTGCCAGCAGTTCCATGGACAGGGTAGTCCACGAGCAGTACTTC,CASSSMDRVVHEQYF
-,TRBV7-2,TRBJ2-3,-,TGTGCCAGCAGCCCGTACTCTCCCGCAGATACGCAGTATTTT,CASSPYSPADTQYF
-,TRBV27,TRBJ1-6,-,TGTGCCAGCAGTGCGGGTCAGTATAATTCACCCCTCCACTTT,CASSAGQYNSPLHF
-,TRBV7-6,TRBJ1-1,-,TGTGCCAGCAGCTTTATGGGGACTGAAGCTTTCTTT,CASSFMGTEAFF
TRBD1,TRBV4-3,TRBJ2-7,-,TGCGCCAGCAGCTACGACAGGGCCGGATCCTACGAGCAGTACTTC,CASSYDRAGSYEQYF
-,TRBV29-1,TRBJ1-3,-,TGCAGCGTTGAAGGCATCTCTGGAAACACCATATATTTT,CSVEGISGNTIYF
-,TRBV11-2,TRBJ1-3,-,TGTGCCAGCAGCTCAGGGGTCTCTGGAAACACCATATATTTT,CASSSGVSGNTIYF
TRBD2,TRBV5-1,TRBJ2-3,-,TGCGCCAGCAGCTTGGATAGCGGGGGGAGCACAGATACGCAGTATTTT,CASSLDSGGSTDTQYF
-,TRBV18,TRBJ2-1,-,TGTGCCAGCTCACCGCTTAGGGGCGGTGGCCCCTACAATGAGCAGTTCTTC,CASSPLRGGGPYNEQFF
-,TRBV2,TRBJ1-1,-,TGTGCCAGCAGTCTAGAGGGGGAGACCACTGAAGCTTTCTTT,CASSLEGETTEAFF
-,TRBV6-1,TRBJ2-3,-,TGTGCCAGCATTGAGCCGGGGGGCACAGATACGCAGTATTTT,CASIEPGGTDTQYF
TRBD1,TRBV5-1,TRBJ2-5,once,TGCGCCAGCAGCGGGAGGCGGACAGGGGACCAAGAGACCCAGTACTTC,CASSGRRTGDQETQYF
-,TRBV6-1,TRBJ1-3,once,TGTGCCAGCAGTGAACGGAGTCGCTCTGGAAACACCATATATTTT,CASSERSRSGNTIYF
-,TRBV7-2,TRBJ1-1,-,TGTGCCAGCAGCTCCATGGTTGCGAACACTGAAGCTTTCTTT,CASSSMVANTEAFF
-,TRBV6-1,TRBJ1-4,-,TGTGCCAGCAGTGCCTGGACACGAGATCAGGGTGAAAAACTGTTTTTT,CASSAWTRDQGEKLFF
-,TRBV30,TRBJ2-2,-,TGTGCCTGGAACCGGGACACTTACACCGGGGAGCTGTTTTTT,CAWNRDTYTGELFF
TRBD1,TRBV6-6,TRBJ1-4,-,TGTGCCAGCAGGGGCCGGGACAGTACTAATGAAAAACTGTTTTTT,CASRGRDSTNEKLFF
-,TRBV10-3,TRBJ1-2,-,TGTGCCATCAAGAGGGGAGAGGGGTTGAACTATGGCTACACCTTC,CAIKRGEGLNYGYTF